Here is one T cell receptor (beta chain) with its context. The data were taken from a study of blood T cell repertoires in COVID-19. Overall study: The United States, Italy and Spain provided the acute and convalescent COVID-19 samples. T cells, B-cell-depleted T cells, or PBMCs supplied cDNA or gDNA.

As processed by the authors: Reference gene primer amplification gave estimated nucleated cell counts. The repertoire was sequenced with immunoSEQ multiplex PCR; TCRdb's copy has only in-frame clones and lacks some. V and J calls and clone size are given by that table; D and trimming were obtained from the DNA. The table has just over 650,000 clones, over 80% seen once. This TCR derives from a woman younger than 35 with acute or convalescent COVID-19. The source material was peripheral blood.

The CDR3 sequence: CASSSGQAAWETQYF. In nucleotides, the CDR3 is TGCGCCAGCAGCTCCGGACAGGCGGCATGGGAGACCCAGTACTTC. The chain combines TRBV5-1 with TRBJ2-5, with 7 bases matching TRBD1. Germline V gene data show CDR1 as SGHRS and CDR2 as YFSETQ. The CDR3 extends over 15 amino acids. The trim removed 3 bases at V and 5 bases at J, leaving 10 bases unmatched.